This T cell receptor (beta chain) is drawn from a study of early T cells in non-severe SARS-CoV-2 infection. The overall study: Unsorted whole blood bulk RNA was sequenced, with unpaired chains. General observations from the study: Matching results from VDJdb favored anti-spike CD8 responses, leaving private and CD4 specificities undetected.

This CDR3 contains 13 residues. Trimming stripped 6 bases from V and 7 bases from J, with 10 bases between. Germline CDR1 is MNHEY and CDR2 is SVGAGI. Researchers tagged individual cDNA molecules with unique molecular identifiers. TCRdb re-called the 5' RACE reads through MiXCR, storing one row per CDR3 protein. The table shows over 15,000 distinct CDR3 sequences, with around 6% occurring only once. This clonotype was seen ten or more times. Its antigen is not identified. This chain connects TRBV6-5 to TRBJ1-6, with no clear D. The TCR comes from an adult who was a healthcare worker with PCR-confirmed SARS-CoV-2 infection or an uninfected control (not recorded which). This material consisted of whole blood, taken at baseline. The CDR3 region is CASSRETNSPLHF. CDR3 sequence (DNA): TGTGCCAGCAGCCGGGAGACCAATTCACCCCTCCACTTT.